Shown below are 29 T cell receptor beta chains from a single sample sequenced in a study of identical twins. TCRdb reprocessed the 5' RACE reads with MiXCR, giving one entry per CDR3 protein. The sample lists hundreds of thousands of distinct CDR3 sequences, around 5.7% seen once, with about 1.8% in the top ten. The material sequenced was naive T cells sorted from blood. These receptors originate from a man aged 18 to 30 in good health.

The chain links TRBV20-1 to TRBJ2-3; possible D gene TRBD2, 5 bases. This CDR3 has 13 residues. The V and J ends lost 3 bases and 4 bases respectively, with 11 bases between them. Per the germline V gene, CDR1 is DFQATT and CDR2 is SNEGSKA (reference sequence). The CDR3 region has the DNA TGCAGTGCTAGGGAGGTGAGGGCAGATACGCAGTATTTT. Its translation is CSAREVRADTQYF.

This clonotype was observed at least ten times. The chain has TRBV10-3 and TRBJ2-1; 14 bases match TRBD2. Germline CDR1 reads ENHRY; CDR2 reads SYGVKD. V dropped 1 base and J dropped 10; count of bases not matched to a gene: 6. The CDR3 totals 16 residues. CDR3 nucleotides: TGTGCCATCAGTGAGTGGGGGACTAGCGGGAGAATCGAGCAGTTCTTC. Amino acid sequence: CAISEWGTSGRIEQFF.

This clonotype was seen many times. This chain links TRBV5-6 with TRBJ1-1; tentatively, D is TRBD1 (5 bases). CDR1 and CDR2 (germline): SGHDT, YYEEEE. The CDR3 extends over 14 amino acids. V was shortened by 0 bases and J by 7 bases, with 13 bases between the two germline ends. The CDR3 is CASSLANAGSEAFF. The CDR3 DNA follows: TGTGCCAGCAGCTTGGCCAATGCAGGGAGTGAAGCTTTCTTT.

CDR3 nucleotides: TGTGCCACCAGCAGAGAGGAGGGGGTCCAAGAGACCCAGTACTTC. This encodes CATSREEGVQETQYF. The J gene is TRBJ2-5, the V gene TRBV15; D might be TRBD1 or TRBD2, each matching 6 bases. With 0 bases removed from V and 1 base from J, the gap between germline ends came to 9 bases. This CDR3 has 15 amino acids. CDR1 LNHNV and CDR2 YYDKDF come from the germline V gene (reference sequence).

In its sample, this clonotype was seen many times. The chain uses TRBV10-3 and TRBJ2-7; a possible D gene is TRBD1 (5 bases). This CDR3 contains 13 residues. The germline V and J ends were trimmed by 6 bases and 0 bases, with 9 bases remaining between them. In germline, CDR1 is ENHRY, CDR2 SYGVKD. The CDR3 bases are TGTGCCATCAGCGGACAAGACTCCTACGAGCAGTACGTC. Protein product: CAISGQDSYEQYV.

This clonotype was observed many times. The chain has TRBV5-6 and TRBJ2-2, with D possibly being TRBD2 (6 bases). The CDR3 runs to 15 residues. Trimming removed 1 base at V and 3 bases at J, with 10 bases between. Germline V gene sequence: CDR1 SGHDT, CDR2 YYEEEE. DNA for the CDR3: TGTGCCAGCAGCTTGCGGGGACTGTACACCGGGGAGCTGTTTTTT. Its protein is CASSLRGLYTGELFF.

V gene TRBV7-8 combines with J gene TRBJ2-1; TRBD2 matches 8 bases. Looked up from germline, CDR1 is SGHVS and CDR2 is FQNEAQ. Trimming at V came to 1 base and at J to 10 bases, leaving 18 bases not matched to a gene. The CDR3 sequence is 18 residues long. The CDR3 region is CASSLGYRGPSGSREQFF. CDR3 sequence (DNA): TGTGCCAGCAGCTTAGGGTATCGCGGGCCTAGCGGGTCTAGGGAGCAGTTCTTC.

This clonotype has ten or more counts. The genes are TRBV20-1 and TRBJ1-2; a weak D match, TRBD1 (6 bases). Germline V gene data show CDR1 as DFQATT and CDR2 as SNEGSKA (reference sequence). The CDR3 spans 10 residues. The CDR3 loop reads CISGGTGYTF. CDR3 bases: TGCATTTCCGGCGGGACAGGCTACACCTTC.

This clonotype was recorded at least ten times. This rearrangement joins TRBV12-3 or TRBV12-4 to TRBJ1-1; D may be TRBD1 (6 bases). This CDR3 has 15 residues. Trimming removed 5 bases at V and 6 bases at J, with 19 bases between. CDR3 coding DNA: TGTGCCAGCAGTCCAGGGGTTCTTGGAAGCGCTGAAGCTTTCTTT. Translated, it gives CASSPGVLGSAEAFF.

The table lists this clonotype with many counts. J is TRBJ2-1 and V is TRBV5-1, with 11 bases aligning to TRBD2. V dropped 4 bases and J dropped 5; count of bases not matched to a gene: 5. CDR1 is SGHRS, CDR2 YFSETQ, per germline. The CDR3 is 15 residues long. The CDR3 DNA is TGCGCCAGCAGCCCGGGGACTAGCGGCCACAATGAGCAGTTCTTC. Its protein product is CASSPGTSGHNEQFF.

The DNA for the CDR3 is TGTGCCAGCAGCTCGCCCAGTGAAGAGACCCAGTACTTC. Translated: CASSSPSEETQYF. The chain links TRBV11-2 to TRBJ2-5; D remains ambiguous. The CDR3 sequence is 13 residues long. CDR1 is SGHAT, CDR2 FQNNGV, per germline. V lost 4 bases, J lost 3 bases, and 9 bases lay in between. The whole variable domain, filled in from reference TRBV11-2 and TRBJ2-5, reads EAGVAQSPRYKIIEKRQSVAFWCNPISGHATLYWYQQILGQGPKLLIQFQNNGVVDDSQLPKDRFSAERLKGVDSTLKIQPAKLEDSAVYLCASSSPSEETQYFGPGTRLLVL.

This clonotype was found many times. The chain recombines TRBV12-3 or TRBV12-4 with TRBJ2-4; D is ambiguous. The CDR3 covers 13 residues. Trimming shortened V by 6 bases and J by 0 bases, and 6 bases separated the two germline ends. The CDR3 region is CASREGAKNIQYF. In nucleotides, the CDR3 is TGTGCCAGCAGGGAAGGAGCCAAAAACATTCAGTACTTC.

The CDR3: CASKGGRGLEQYF. The CDR3 DNA is TGTGCCAGCAAGGGTGGGAGAGGTCTCGAGCAGTACTTC. This rearrangement joins TRBV6-1 to TRBJ2-7, with D possibly matching TRBD2 (5 bases). The CDR3 runs to 13 residues. Germline V lookup: CDR1 MNHNS, CDR2 SASEGT. Trimming shortened V by 7 bases and J by 6 bases, and 16 bases separated the two germline ends.

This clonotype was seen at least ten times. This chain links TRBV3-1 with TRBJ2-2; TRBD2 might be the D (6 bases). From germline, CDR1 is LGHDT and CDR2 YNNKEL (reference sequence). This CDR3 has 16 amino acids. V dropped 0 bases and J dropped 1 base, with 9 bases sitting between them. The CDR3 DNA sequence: TGTGCCAGCAGCCAAGACACGGGACTGAACACCGGGGAGCTGTTTTTT. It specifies CASSQDTGLNTGELFF.

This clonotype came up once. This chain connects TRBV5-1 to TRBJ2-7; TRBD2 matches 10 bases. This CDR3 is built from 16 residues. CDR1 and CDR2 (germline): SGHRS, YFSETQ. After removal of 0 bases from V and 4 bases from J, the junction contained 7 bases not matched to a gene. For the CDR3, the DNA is TGCGCCAGCAGCTTGGAGGCTAGCGGGAGCTTTTACGAGCAGTACTTC. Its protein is CASSLEASGSFYEQYF.

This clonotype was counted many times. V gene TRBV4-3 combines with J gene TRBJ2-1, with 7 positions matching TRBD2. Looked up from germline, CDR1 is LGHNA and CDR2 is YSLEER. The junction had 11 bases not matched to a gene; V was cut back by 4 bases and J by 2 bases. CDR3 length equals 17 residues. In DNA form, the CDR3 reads TGCGCCAGCAGCCCCACGTCGGGCGGGAGTCCCTACAATGAGCAGTTCTTC. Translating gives CASSPTSGGSPYNEQFF.

CDR3 loop: CASSLVGPKSYNEQFF. For the CDR3, the DNA is TGTGCCAGCAGCTTAGTGGGACCTAAATCCTACAATGAGCAGTTCTTC. The chain employs TRBV7-2 and TRBJ2-1; either TRBD1 or TRBD2 may fit D (5 bases each). This CDR3 is built from 16 residues. The V and J ends lost 1 base and 1 base respectively, with 11 bases between them. Germline loops: CDR1 SGHTA, CDR2 FQGNSA.

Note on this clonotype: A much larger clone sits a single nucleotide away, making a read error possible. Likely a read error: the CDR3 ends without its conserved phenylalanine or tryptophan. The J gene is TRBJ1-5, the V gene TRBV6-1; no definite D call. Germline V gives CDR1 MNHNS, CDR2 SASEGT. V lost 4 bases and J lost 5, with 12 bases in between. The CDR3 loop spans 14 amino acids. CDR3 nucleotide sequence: TGTGCCAGCAGTGTATGGCAGCACGATCAGCCCCAGCATTCT. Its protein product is CASSVWQHDQPQHS.

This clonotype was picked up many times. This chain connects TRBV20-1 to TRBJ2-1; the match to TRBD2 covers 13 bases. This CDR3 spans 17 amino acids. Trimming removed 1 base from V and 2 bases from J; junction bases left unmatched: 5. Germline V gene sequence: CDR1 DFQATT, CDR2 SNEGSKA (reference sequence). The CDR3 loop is CSARAGLAGRAYNEQFF. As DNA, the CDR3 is TGCAGTGCTAGAGCGGGACTAGCGGGAAGAGCCTACAATGAGCAGTTCTTC.

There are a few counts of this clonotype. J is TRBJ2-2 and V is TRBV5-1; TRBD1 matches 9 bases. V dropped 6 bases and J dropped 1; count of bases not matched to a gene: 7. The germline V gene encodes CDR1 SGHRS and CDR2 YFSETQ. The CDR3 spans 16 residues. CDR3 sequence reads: CASTLPGQGNTGELFF. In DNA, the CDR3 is TGCGCCAGCACTCTGCCGGGACAGGGGAACACCGGGGAGCTGTTTTTT.

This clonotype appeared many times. CDR3 DNA: TGTGCCACCAGTGGAGGCAGCGATGGAGCTTTCTTT. This translates into CATSGGSDGAFF. The chain couples TRBV24-1 to TRBJ1-1, with D hard to call. Germline-derived CDR1 and CDR2 are KGHDR and SFDVKD. With 5 bases removed from V and 10 bases from J, the gap between germline ends came to 13 bases. This CDR3 comprises 12 residues.

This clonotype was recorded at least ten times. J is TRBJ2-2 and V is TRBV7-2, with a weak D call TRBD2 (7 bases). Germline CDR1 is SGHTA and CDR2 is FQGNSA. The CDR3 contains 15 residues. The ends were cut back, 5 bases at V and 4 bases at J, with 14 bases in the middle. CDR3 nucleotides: TGTGCCAGCAGCCTGGGGGGGGCTGGCACCGGGGAGCTGTTTTTT. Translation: CASSLGGAGTGELFF.

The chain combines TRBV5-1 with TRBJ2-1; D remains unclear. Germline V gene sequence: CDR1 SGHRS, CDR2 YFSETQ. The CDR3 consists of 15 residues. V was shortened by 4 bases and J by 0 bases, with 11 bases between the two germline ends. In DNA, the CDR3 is TGCGCCAGCAGCATACCCAAGAGCTCCTACAATGAGCAGTTCTTC. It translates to CASSIPKSSYNEQFF. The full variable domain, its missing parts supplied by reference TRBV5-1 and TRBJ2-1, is KAGVTQTPRYLIKTRGQQVTLSCSPISGHRSVSWYQQTPGQGLQFLFEYFSETQRNKGNFPGRFSGRQFSNSRSEMNVSTLELGDSALYLCASSIPKSSYNEQFFGPGTRLTVL.

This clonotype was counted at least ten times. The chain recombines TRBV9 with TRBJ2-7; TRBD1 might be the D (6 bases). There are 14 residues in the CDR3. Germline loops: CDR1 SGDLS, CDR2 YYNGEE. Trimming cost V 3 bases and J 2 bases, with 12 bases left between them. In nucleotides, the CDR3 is TGTGCCAGCAGCGGTCACAGGGATACCTACGAGCAGTACTTC. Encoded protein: CASSGHRDTYEQYF.

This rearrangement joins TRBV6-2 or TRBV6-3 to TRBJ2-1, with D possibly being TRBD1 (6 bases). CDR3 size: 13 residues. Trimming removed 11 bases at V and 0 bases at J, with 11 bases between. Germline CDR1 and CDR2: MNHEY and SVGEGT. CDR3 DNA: TGTGCCGGACGGACAGTCTCCTACAATGAGCAGTTCTTC. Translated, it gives CAGRTVSYNEQFF.

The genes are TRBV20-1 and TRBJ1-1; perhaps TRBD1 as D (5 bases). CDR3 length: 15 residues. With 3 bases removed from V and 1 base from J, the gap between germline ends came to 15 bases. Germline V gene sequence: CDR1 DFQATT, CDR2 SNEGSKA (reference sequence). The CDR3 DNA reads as TGCAGTGCTAGCCCGGGACGGACAACGAACACTGAAGCTTTCTTT. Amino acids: CSASPGRTTNTEAFF.

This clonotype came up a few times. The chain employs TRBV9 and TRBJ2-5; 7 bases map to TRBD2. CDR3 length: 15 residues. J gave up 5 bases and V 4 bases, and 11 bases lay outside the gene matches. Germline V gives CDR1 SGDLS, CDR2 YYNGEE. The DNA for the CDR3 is TGTGCCAGCAGCCCAGCGCAGCGGGGAGGGGAGACCCAGTACTTC. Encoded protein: CASSPAQRGGETQYF.

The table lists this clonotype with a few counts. The CDR3 loop is CASSGGHHEETQYF. The CDR3 DNA reads TGCGCCAGCAGCGGTGGACACCATGAAGAGACCCAGTACTTC. This chain uses TRBV5-1 with TRBJ2-5, with D tentatively TRBD1 (5 bases). Germline V gives CDR1 SGHRS, CDR2 YFSETQ. The ends were cut back, 4 bases at V and 3 bases at J, with 13 bases in the middle. This CDR3 is built from 14 residues.

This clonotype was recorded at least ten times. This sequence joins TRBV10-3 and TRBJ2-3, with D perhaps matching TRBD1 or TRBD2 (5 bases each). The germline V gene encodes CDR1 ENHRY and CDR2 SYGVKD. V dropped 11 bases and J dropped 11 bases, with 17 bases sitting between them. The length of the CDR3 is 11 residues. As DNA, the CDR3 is TGTGCCCTAAAAGGGGCGGGCGGGCAGTATTTT. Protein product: CALKGAGGQYF.